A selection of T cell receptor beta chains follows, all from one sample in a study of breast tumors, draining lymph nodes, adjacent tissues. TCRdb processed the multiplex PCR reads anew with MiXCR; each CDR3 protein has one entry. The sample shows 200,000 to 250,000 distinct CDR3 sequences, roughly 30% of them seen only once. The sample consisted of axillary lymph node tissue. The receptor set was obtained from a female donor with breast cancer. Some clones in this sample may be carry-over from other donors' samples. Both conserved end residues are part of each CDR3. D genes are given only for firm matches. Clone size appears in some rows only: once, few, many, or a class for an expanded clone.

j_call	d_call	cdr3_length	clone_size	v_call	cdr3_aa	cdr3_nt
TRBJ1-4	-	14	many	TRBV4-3	CASRGQGLNEKLFF	TGCGCCAGCCGAGGCCAAGGGCTTAATGAAAAACTGTTTTTT
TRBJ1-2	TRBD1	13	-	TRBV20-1	CSARGTGENGYTF	TGCAGTGCTAGAGGTACAGGGGAGAATGGCTACACCTTC
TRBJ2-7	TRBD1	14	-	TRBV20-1	CSAISDRGRTEQYF	TGCAGTGCTATAAGCGACAGGGGGAGAACCGAGCAGTACTTC
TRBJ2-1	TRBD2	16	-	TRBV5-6	CASSFVRLAGVYEQFF	TGTGCCAGCAGCTTCGTACGACTAGCGGGAGTCTATGAGCAGTTCTTC
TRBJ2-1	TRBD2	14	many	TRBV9	CASSMLAGASEQFF	TGTGCCAGCAGCATGTTAGCGGGAGCCTCGGAGCAGTTCTTC
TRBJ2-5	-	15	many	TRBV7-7	CASSLKGLYQETQHF	TGTGCTAGCAGCTTAAAGGGCCTGTACCAAGAGACCCAGCACTTC
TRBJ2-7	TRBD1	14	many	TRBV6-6	CASSHRGPPSEQYF	TGTGCCAGCAGTCACAGGGGCCCACCTTCCGAGCAGTACTTC
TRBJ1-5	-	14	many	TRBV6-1	CASSATGNNQPQHF	TGTGCCAGCAGTGCAACAGGGAACAATCAGCCCCAGCATTTT
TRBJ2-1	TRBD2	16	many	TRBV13	CASSFKGRTSGNEQFF	TGTGCCAGCAGTTTTAAGGGGAGGACTAGCGGGAATGAGCAGTTCTTC
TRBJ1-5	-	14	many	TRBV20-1	CSARDPRAGQPQHF	TGCAGTGCTAGAGATCCTAGGGCGGGTCAGCCCCAGCATTTT
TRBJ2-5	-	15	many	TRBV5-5	CASSLNLEIRETQYF	TGTGCCAGCAGCTTAAACCTGGAGATCCGGGAGACCCAGTACTTC
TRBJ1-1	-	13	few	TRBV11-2	CASSLDRTPEAFF	TGTGCCAGCAGCTTAGACAGGACCCCTGAAGCTTTCTTT
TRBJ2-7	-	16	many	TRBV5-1	CASSLVGGGRSYEQYF	TGCGCCAGCAGCTTGGTAGGGGGAGGCCGCTCCTACGAGCAGTACTTC
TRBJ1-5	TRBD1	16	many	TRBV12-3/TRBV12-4	CASSPQGANSNQPQHF	TGTGCCAGCAGTCCACAGGGGGCGAATAGCAATCAGCCCCAGCATTTT
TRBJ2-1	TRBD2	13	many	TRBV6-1	CASMGRREGEQFF	TGTGCCAGCATGGGGAGGCGGGAGGGTGAGCAGTTCTTC
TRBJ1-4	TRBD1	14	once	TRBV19	CASSIQGAQEKLFF	TGTGCCAGTAGTATTCAGGGGGCGCAAGAAAAGCTGTTTTTT
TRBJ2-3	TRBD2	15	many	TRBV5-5	CASSIDRGGGNTQYF	TGTGCCAGCAGCATAGACAGAGGCGGGGGAAATACGCAGTATTTT
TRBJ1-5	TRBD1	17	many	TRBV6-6	CASSYHPRDRGNQPQHF	TGTGCCAGCAGTTACCACCCCCGGGACAGGGGAAACCAGCCCCAGCATTTT
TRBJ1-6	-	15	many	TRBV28	CASSTPSTGVSPLHF	TGTGCCAGCAGTACCCCGAGTACGGGGGTTTCACCCCTCCACTTT
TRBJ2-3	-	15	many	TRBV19	CASSIATTGTDTQYF	TGTGCCAGTAGTATAGCCACGACGGGCACAGATACGCAGTATTTT
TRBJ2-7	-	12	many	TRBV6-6	CASAPGSYEQYF	TGTGCCAGCGCCCCAGGATCCTACGAGCAGTACTTC
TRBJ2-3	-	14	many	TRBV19	CASSMGAGTDTQYF	TGTGCCAGTAGTATGGGGGCAGGGACAGATACGCAGTATTTT
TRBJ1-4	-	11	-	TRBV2	CASQGREKLFF	TGTGCTAGCCAGGGTAGAGAAAAACTGTTTTTT
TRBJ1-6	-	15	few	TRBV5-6	CASSPLTNKGSPPHF	TGTGCCAGCAGCCCCTTAACTAATAAGGGATCACCCCCTCACTTT
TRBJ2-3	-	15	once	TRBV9	CASSVGQGGTDTQYF	TGTGCCAGCAGCGTAGGGCAGGGTGGCACAGATACGCAGTATTTT
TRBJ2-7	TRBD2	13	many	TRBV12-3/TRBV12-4	CASSRLAGGEQYF	TGTGCCAGCAGTAGACTAGCGGGAGGCGAGCAGTACTTC
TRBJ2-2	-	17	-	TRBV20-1	CSVPDPHKPTNTGELFF	TGCAGTGTACCGGACCCTCACAAACCAACGAACACCGGGGAGCTGTTTTTT
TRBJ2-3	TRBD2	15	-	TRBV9	CASSPWGLALDTQYF	TGTGCCAGCAGCCCATGGGGACTAGCCCTAGATACGCAGTATTTT
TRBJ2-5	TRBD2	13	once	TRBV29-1	CSVEGGGLETQYF	TGCAGCGTTGAAGGGGGGGGATTAGAGACCCAGTACTTC
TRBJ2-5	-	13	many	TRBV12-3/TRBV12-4	CASTLGTWETQYF	TGTGCCAGCACTCTAGGGACTTGGGAGACCCAGTACTTC
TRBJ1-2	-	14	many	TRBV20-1	CSARGFGEVDGHTF	TGCAGTGCTAGGGGTTTCGGGGAGGTAGATGGCCACACCTTC
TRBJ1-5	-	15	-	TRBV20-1	CSAQTGGAGNQPQHF	TGCAGTGCTCAGACGGGAGGGGCGGGCAATCAGCCCCAGCATTTT
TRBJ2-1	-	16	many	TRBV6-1	CASRRSLEGVGNEQFF	TGTGCCAGCAGGAGGAGTCTAGAAGGTGTGGGGAATGAGCAGTTCTTC
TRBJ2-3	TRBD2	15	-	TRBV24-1	CATGTSGRRTDTQYF	TGTGCCACGGGGACTAGCGGGAGACGGACAGATACGCAGTATTTT
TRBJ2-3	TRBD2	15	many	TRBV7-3	CASSYSGISTGTQYF	TGTGCCAGCAGCTATAGCGGGATTAGCACAGGTACGCAGTATTTT
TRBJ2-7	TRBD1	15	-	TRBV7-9	CASSSFGTGTYEQYF	TGTGCCAGCAGCAGCTTTGGGACAGGGACCTACGAGCAGTACTTC
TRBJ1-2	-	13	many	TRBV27	CASSADKDYGYTF	TGTGCCAGCAGTGCAGACAAGGACTATGGCTACACCTTC
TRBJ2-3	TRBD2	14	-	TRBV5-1	CASGGGTPTDTQYF	TGTGCCAGCGGGGGCGGGACTCCCACAGATACGCAGTATTTT
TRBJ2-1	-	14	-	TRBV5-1	CASSPAGYYNEQFF	TGCGCCAGCAGCCCGGCGGGGTACTACAATGAGCAGTTCTTC
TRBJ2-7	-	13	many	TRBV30	CAWSRSGAYEQYF	TGTGCCTGGAGTAGATCCGGGGCCTACGAGCAGTACTTC